These T cell receptor beta chains were read from a single sample in a study of blood T cell repertoires in COVID-19. The method was immunoSEQ multiplex PCR; TCRdb's version includes in-frame clones alone and lacks a portion of them. The sample records tens of thousands of clones, about 85% being singletons. What was sequenced was peripheral blood. Receptors originate from a woman of 80 years or more with COVID-19, enrolled during active disease. Each CDR3 is given with its conserved first and last residue. D genes are given only for firm matches. A row's size may be missing; if present it is once, few, many or a size class.

v_gene	abundance	j_gene	d_gene	CDR3nt	CDR3aa
TRBV24-1	.	TRBJ1-4	TRBD1	TGTGCCACAAGTGGACAGGGCGGGGAAAAACTGTTTTTT	CATSGQGGEKLFF
TRBV10-2	.	TRBJ2-1	TRBD2	TGCGCCAGCAGCGGGACTAGCGGGGCGCGCTCCTACAATGAGCAGTTCTTC	CASSGTSGARSYNEQFF
TRBV5-5	few	TRBJ1-6	TRBD1	TGTGCCAGCAGCACCCGGACAGGTCAATATTCACCCCTCCACTTT	CASSTRTGQYSPLHF
TRBV18	.	TRBJ2-7	.	TGTGCCAGCTCACCACTTTTCCAGTCGCGGAGGAGCTCCTACGAGCAGTACTTC	CASSPLFQSRRSSYEQYF
TRBV6-2/TRBV6-3	.	TRBJ1-2	.	TGTGCCAGCGGCCGGGACTTGGGGTTTGGCTACACCTTC	CASGRDLGFGYTF
TRBV6-2/TRBV6-3	.	TRBJ1-2	TRBD1	TGTGCCAGCAGTTACGGCAGGGGGCTCTATGGCTACACCTTC	CASSYGRGLYGYTF
TRBV6-5	.	TRBJ2-2	.	TGTGCCAGCAGTTACTCCGGACCGAGGGACACCGGGGAGCTGTTTTTT	CASSYSGPRDTGELFF
TRBV9	.	TRBJ1-2	TRBD1	TGTGCCAGCAGCTATGGACAGGGGGAGGGCTATGGCTACACCTTC	CASSYGQGEGYGYTF
TRBV19	.	TRBJ2-3	.	TGTGCCAGTAGCCAGTTAGCGGTCGGGGTGCAGTATTTT	CASSQLAVGVQYF
TRBV10-3	.	TRBJ2-5	TRBD2	TGTGCCATCAGCTCACTAGCGGGGGGGCCGGGAGTAACAGAGACCCAGTACTTC	CAISSLAGGPGVTETQYF
TRBV5-4	.	TRBJ2-5	TRBD1	TGTGCCAGCAGCCTAGACAGGGGCGAGACCCAGTACTTC	CASSLDRGETQYF
TRBV6-5	.	TRBJ2-3	TRBD2	TGTGCCAGCATTGGACTAGCGGTAGGCTCAGATACGCAGTATTTT	CASIGLAVGSDTQYF
TRBV5-1	.	TRBJ2-7	TRBD2	TGCGCCAGCAGCATGAGCGGGGGAGGCTCCTACGAGCAGTACTTC	CASSMSGGGSYEQYF
TRBV7-9	.	TRBJ1-2	TRBD1	TGTGCCAGCAGCTTAGCCTCGGGACAGGGAGGAGGTGGCTACACCTTC	CASSLASGQGGGGYTF
TRBV6-1	.	TRBJ2-2	TRBD2	TGTGCCAGCAGTGATTGGTGGGGGGGTGGAGCCGGGGAGCTGTTTTTT	CASSDWWGGGAGELFF
TRBV5-4	.	TRBJ2-1	.	TGTGCCAGCAGCTTGGGGAGTTGGGGGGATAATGAGCAGTTCTTC	CASSLGSWGDNEQFF
TRBV13	once	TRBJ2-1	TRBD2	TGTGCCAGCAGCAAAACTAGCGGGGGGACTACCAGAAGGAATGAGCAGTTCTTC	CASSKTSGGTTRRNEQFF
TRBV7-9	.	TRBJ1-2	TRBD1	TGTGCCAGCAGCGGGGACAGGGGGAACTATGGCTACACCTTC	CASSGDRGNYGYTF